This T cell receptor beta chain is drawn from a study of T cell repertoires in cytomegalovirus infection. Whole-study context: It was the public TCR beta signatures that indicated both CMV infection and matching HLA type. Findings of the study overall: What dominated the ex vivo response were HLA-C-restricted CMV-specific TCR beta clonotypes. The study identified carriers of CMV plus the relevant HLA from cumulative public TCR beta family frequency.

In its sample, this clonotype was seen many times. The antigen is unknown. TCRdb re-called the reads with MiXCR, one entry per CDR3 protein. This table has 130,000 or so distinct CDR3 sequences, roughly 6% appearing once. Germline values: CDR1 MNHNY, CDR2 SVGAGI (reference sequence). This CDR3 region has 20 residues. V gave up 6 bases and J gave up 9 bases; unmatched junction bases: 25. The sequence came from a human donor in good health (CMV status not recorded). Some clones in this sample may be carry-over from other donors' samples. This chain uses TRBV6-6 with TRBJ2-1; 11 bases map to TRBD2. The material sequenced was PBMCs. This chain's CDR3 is CASSRTQGQGLAGGHFEQFF. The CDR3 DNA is TGTGCCAGCAGCAGAACGCAAGGACAGGGTCTAGCGGGGGGTCATTTTGAGCAGTTCTTC.